Described below is a single T cell receptor (beta chain) sequence and its context. Sequencing used immunoSEQ multiplex PCR; TCRdb keeps in-frame clones, though not all of them. The repertoire holds 250,000 to 350,000 clones, roughly 87% seen once, with roughly 2% in the top ten. The sample is drawn from a study of blood T cell repertoires in COVID-19. Between the trimmed V and J ends, which lost 5 bases and 10 bases, there was a span of 16 bases. This CDR3 region has 14 residues. The germline gives CDR1 SGHRS, CDR2 YFSETQ. The material sequenced was peripheral blood. This TCR came from a woman aged 45 to 65 who had recovered from COVID-19. This chain joins TRBV5-1 and TRBJ1-6; D is possibly TRBD1 (5 bases). The CDR3 reads CASRSPQDRSPLHF. CDR3 sequence (DNA): TGCGCCAGCAGGTCCCCACAGGACCGCTCACCCCTCCACTTT. Based on the CDR3 plus reference TRBV5-1 and TRBJ1-6, the full variable domain is KAGVTQTPRYLIKTRGQQVTLSCSPISGHRSVSWYQQTPGQGLQFLFEYFSETQRNKGNFPGRFSGRQFSNSRSEMNVSTLELGDSALYLCASRSPQDRSPLHFGNGTRLTVT.